This TCR beta chain came from a study of T cells in Graves' hyperthyroidism and ophthalmopathy. General observations from the study: Most thyroid clonotypes with frequency above 0.001 were detected in blood. Ophthalmopathy cases were set apart from stable hyperthyroidism by a 13 V-J model. The model's output predicted ophthalmopathy at a median of 6.5 months prior to onset.

This clonotype was seen repeatedly, ten times or more. Antigen specificity is unknown. Using RNA transcripts as the source, TCR beta CDR3 regions were amplified. First-round RT-PCR targeting the TCR CDR3 was performed with the HTBI primer set. Via MiXCR, TCRdb re-called the multiplex PCR reads, giving one row per CDR3 protein. In the table there are around 530,000 distinct CDR3 sequences, 17% of which are singletons. V shed 5 bases, J shed 3 bases, and the junction held 13 bases outside the gene matches. Germline CDR1 is LGHDT and CDR2 is YNNKEL (reference sequence). The CDR3 extends over 17 amino acids. Each person with ophthalmopathy scored at least 3 on the Clinical Activity Score, reached NOSPECS grade 4 or higher, and had been ill under 3 months.

The sequence was obtained from a young woman with Graves' ophthalmopathy. The genes are TRBV3-1 and TRBJ2-1; TRBD2 agrees at 7 bases. Source material: blood. The CDR3 region has the DNA TGTGCCAGCAGCAACCCCTGGACTAGTCTGGACTACAATGAGCAGTTCTTC. Its protein product is CASSNPWTSLDYNEQFF.